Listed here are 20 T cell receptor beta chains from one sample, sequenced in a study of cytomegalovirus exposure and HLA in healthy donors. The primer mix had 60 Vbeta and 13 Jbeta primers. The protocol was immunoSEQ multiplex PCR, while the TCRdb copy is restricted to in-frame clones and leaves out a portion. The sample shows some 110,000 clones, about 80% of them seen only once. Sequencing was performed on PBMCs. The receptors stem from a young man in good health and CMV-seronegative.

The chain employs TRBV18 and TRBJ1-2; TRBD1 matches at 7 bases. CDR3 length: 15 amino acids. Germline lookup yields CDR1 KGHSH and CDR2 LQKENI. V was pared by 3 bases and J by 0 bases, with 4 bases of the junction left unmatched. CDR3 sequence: CASSPGTVANYGYTF. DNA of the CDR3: TGTGCCAGCTCACCTGGGACAGTAGCTAACTATGGCTACACCTTC. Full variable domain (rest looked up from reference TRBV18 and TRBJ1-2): NAGVMQNPRHLVRRRGQEARLRCSPMKGHSHVYWYRQLPEEGLKFMVYLQKENIIDESGMPKERFSAEFPKEGPSILRIQQVVRGDSAAYFCASSPGTVANYGYTFGSGTRLTVV.

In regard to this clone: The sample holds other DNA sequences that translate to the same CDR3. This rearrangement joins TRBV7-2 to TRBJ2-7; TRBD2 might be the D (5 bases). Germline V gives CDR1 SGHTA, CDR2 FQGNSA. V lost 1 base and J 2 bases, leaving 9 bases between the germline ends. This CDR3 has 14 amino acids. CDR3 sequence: CASSLVATAYEQYF. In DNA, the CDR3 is TGTGCCAGCAGCTTAGTAGCGACCGCCTACGAGCAGTACTTC.

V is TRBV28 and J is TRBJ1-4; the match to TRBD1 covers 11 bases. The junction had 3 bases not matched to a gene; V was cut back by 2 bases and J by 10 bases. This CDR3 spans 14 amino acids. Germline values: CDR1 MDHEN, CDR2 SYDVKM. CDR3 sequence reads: CASSLRDRGGKLFF. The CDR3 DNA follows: TGTGCCAGCAGTTTAAGGGACAGGGGGGGAAAACTGTTTTTT.

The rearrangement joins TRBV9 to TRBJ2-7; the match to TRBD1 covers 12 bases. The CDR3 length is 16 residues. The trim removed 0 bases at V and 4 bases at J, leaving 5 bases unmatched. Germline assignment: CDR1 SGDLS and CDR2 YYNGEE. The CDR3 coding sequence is TGTGCCAGCAGCGTAGGCGGGACAGGGGGCTTTTACGAGCAGTACTTC. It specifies CASSVGGTGGFYEQYF.

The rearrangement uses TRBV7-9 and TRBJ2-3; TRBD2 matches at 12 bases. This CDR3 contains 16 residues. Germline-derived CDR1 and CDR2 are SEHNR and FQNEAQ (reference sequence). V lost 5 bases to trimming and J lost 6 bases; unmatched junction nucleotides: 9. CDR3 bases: TGTGCCAGCAGCGAGACCCTAGCGGGGGGGCCGGATACGCAGTATTTT. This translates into CASSETLAGGPDTQYF.

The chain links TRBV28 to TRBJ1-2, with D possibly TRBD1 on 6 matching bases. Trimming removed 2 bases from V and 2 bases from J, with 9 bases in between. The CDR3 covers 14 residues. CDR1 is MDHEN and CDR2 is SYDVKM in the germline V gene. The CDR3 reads CASSLRTANYGYTF. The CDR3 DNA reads TGTGCCAGCAGTTTAAGGACAGCCAACTATGGCTACACCTTC.

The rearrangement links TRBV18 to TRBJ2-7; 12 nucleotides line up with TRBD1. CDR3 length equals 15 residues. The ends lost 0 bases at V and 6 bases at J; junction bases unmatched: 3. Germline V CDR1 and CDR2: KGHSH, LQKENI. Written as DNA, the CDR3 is TGTGCCAGCTCACCACCGGGGACAGGGGGCAGCGAGCAGTACTTC. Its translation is CASSPPGTGGSEQYF.

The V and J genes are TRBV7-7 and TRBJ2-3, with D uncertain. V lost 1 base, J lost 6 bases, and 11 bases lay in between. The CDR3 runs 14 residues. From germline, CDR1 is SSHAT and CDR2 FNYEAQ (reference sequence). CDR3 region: CASSLGVMEDTQYF. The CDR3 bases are TGTGCCAGCAGCTTAGGGGTCATGGAGGATACGCAGTATTTT.

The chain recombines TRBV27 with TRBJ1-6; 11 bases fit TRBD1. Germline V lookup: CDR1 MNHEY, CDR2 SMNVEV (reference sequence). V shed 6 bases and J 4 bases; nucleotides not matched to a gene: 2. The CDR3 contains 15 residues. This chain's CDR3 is CASRGTGGYNSPLHF. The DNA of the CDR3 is TGTGCCAGCAGAGGGACAGGGGGTTATAATTCACCCCTCCACTTT.

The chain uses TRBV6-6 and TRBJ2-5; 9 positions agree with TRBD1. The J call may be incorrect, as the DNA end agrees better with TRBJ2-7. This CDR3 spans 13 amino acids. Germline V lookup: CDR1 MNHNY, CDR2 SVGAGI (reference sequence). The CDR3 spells CASVPGQGDEQYF. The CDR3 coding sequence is TGTGCCAGCGTTCCGGGACAGGGCGACGAGCAGTACTTC.

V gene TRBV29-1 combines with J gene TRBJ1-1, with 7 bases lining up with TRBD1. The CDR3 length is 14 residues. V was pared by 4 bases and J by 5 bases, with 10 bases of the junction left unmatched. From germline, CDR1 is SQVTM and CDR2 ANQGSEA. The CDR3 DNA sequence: TGCAGCGTTGGGAGCAGACAGGGCGGTACTGAAGCTTTCTTT. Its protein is CSVGSRQGGTEAFF. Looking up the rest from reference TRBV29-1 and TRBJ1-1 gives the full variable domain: SAVISQKPSRDICQRGTSLTIQCQVDSQVTMMFWYRQQPGQSLTLIATANQGSEATYESGFVIDKFPISRPNLTFSTLTVSNMSPEDSSIYLCSVGSRQGGTEAFFGQGTRLTVV.

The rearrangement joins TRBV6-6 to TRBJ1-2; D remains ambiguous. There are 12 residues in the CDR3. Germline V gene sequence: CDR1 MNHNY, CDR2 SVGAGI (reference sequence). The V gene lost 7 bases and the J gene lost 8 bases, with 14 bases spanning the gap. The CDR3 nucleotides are TGTGCCAGCAACTACGAACGGAGGGGCTACACCTTC. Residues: CASNYERRGYTF.

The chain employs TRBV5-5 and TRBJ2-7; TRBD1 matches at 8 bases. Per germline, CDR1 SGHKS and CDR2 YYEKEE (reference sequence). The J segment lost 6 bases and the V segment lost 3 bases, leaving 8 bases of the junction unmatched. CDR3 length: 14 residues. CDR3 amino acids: CASSSRQGASEQYF. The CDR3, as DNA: TGTGCCAGCAGCTCCCGGCAGGGGGCTTCCGAGCAGTACTTC.

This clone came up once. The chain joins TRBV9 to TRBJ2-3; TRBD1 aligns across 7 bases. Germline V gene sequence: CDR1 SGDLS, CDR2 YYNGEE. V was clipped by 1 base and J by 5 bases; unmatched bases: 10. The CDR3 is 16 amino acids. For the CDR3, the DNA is TGTGCCAGCAGCGTACTTGCAACAGGGGTGCGAGATACGCAGTATTTT. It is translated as CASSVLATGVRDTQYF.

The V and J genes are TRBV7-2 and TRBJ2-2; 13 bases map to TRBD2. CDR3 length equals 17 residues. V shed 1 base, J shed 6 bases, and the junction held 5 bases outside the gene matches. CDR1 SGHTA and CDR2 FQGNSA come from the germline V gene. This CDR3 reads CASSLGTSGSISGELFF. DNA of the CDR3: TGTGCCAGCAGCTTAGGGACTAGCGGGAGCATCTCCGGGGAGCTGTTTTTT.

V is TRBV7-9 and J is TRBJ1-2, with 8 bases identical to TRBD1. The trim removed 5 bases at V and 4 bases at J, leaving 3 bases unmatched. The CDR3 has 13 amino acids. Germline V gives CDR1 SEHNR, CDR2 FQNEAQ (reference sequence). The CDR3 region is CASSEGTGYGYTF. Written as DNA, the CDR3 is TGTGCCAGCAGCGAGGGGACAGGCTATGGCTACACCTTC.

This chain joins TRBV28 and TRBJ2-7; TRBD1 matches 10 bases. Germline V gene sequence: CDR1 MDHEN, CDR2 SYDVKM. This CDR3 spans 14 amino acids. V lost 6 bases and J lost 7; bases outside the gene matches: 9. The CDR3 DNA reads TGTGCCAGCAGCCCCGGGACAGGGGAGGTGGAGCAGTACTTC. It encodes CASSPGTGEVEQYF.

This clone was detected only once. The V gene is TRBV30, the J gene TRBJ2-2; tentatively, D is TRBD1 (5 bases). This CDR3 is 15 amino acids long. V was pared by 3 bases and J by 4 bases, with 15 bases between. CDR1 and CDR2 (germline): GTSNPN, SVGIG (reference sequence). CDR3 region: CAWRRGRVSTGELFF. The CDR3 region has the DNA TGTGCCTGGAGAAGGGGCAGGGTGAGCACCGGGGAGCTGTTTTTT.

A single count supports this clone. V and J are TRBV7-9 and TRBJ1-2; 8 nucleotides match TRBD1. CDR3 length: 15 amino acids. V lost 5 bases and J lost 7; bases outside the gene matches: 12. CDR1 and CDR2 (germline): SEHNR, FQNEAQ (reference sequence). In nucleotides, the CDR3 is TGTGCCAGCAGCCCGGTCGTGACAGGGGTTCGTGGCTACACCTTC. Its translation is CASSPVVTGVRGYTF.

Written as DNA, the CDR3 is TGTGCCAGCATAGATAGCTCCTACGAGCAGTACTTC. Translation: CASIDSSYEQYF. The rearrangement joins TRBV2 to TRBJ2-7, with no clear D. V lost 7 bases to trimming and J lost 0 bases, with 7 bases between them. The CDR3 consists of 12 residues. Germline CDR1 SNHLY, CDR2 FYNNEI.